The next 23 T cell receptor beta chains were all read from a single sample in a study of blood T cell repertoires in COVID-19. Libraries were prepared by immunoSEQ multiplex PCR; TCRdb keeps only in-frame clonotypes and omits some of them. The sample yields roughly 250,000 clones, more than 70% seen once. The sequencing sample was made of PBMCs or T cells enriched from blood (not recorded which). The receptors shown here come from a woman in her forties or fifties who had recovered from COVID-19.

CDR3 residues: CASSPRQGLETQYF. In DNA, the CDR3 is TGTGCCAGCAGTCCACGACAGGGACTGGAGACCCAGTACTTC. The J gene is TRBJ2-5, the V gene TRBV25-1, with D possibly TRBD1 on 7 matching bases. CDR1 and CDR2 (germline): MGHDK, SYGVNS. The CDR3 consists of 14 residues. V was pared by 5 bases and J by 5 bases, with 15 bases between. The whole variable domain, remainder taken from reference TRBV25-1 and TRBJ2-5, is EADIYQTPRYLVIGTGKKITLECSQTMGHDKMYWYQQDPGMELHLIHYSYGVNSTEKGDLSSESTVSRIRTEHFPLTLESARPSHTSQYLCASSPRQGLETQYFGPGTRLLVL.

This clone appeared once. This chain uses TRBV7-4 with TRBJ1-5; D unclear. V lost 5 bases and J lost 9, with 8 bases in between. Germline V CDR1 and CDR2: SGHVT, SQSDAQ. The CDR3 runs 11 residues. Written as DNA, the CDR3 is TGTGCCAGCAGCGTCGAGAGGCCCCAGCATTTT. As protein: CASSVERPQHF.

V is TRBV19 and J is TRBJ2-1; TRBD2 aligns across 12 bases. Looked up from germline, CDR1 is LNHDA and CDR2 is SQIVND (reference sequence). The CDR3 runs to 16 residues. Unmatched junction bases numbered 5, after V lost 4 bases and J lost 4 bases. The DNA of the CDR3 is TGTGCCAGTAGTAAGGCTAGCGGGGGGGTTTACAATGAGCAGTTCTTC. It translates to CASSKASGGVYNEQFF.

This chain links TRBV7-3 with TRBJ2-1; a possible D gene is TRBD2 (6 bases). Trimming took off 0 bases at V and 5 bases at J, with 23 bases between the two ends. Looked up from germline, CDR1 is SGHTA and CDR2 is FQGTGA. The CDR3 runs to 19 residues. CDR3 loop: CASSLTVGLSSAGDNEQFF. CDR3 sequence (DNA): TGTGCCAGCAGCTTAACGGTAGGATTATCTAGCGCCGGAGACAATGAGCAGTTCTTC.

This rearrangement joins TRBV7-2 to TRBJ2-5; TRBD1 aligns across 7 bases. CDR3 length: 16 amino acids. The V gene end was trimmed by 4 bases and the J gene end by 2 bases; junction bases not matched to a gene: 10. Germline V CDR1 and CDR2: SGHTA, FQGNSA. CDR3 DNA sequence: TGTGCCAGCAGCTCCAGCAGGGGACAGCAGCAAGAGACCCAGTACTTC. As protein: CASSSSRGQQQETQYF.

The chain uses TRBV29-1 and TRBJ1-1; D is uncertain. The V and J ends lost 3 bases and 0 bases respectively, with 17 bases between them. This CDR3 is 16 amino acids long. Germline values: CDR1 SQVTM, CDR2 ANQGSEA. The DNA of the CDR3 is TGCAGCGTTGAGTTGGTGCCAGGAAGCTTGAACACTGAAGCTTTCTTT. This translates into CSVELVPGSLNTEAFF.

The V and J genes are TRBV3-1 (or the pseudogene TRBV3-2) and TRBJ2-3; 8 nucleotides match TRBD1. Germline CDR1 and CDR2: LGHDT and YNNKEL (reference sequence). This CDR3 comprises 15 residues. J lost 7 bases, V lost 5 bases, and 11 bases had no gene match. CDR3 residues: CASSSQGGTPNTQYF. The CDR3 bases are TGTGCCAGCAGCTCACAGGGGGGTACCCCGAATACGCAGTATTTT.

The CDR3 sequence is CATRRVTEAFF. CDR3 coding DNA: TGTGCCACCAGGCGGGTTACTGAAGCTTTCTTT. The rearrangement joins TRBV6-5 to TRBJ1-1; no clear D. The V and J ends lost 10 bases and 5 bases respectively, with 11 bases between them. This CDR3 comprises 11 residues. The germline V gene encodes CDR1 MNHEY and CDR2 SVGAGI.

The J gene is TRBJ2-5, the V gene TRBV29-1, with a tentative D call TRBD2 (6 bases). Deletions cut 2 bases from V and 5 bases from J, with 12 bases between. Germline CDR1 is SQVTM and CDR2 is ANQGSEA. The CDR3 has 13 amino acids. The CDR3 reads CSVERSGGETQYF. In nucleotides, the CDR3 is TGCAGCGTTGAAAGGAGCGGAGGGGAGACCCAGTACTTC.

This chain joins TRBV11-1 and TRBJ2-1, with 7 bases identical to TRBD1. Germline values: CDR1 SGHAT, CDR2 FQDESV (reference sequence). CDR3 length: 14 amino acids. J gave up 4 bases and V 5 bases, and 5 bases lay outside the gene matches. CDR3 in DNA: TGTGCCAGCAGCCCGGGACAGCTATACAATGAGCAGTTCTTC. It codes for CASSPGQLYNEQFF. Full variable domain (outside the CDR3, taken from reference TRBV11-1 and TRBJ2-1): EAEVAQSPRYKITEKSQAVAFWCDPISGHATLYWYRQILGQGPELLVQFQDESVVDDSQLPKDRFSAERLKGVDSTLKIQPAELGDSAMYLCASSPGQLYNEQFFGPGTRLTVL.

This chain connects TRBV19 to TRBJ1-5, with TRBD1 matching 8 bases. J lost 0 bases, V lost 7 bases, and 14 bases had no gene match. The germline gives CDR1 LNHDA, CDR2 SQIVND (reference sequence). This CDR3 contains 18 residues. In DNA form, the CDR3 reads TGTGCCAGTAAGCCCCCCAGGGGGCTGGGGAATAGCAATCAGCCCCAGCATTTT. This encodes CASKPPRGLGNSNQPQHF.

This clone turned up a few times. The CDR3 is CASSYEQGGLYEQYF. CDR3 nucleotide sequence: TGTGCCAGCAGTTATGAACAGGGGGGCCTATACGAGCAGTACTTC. V and J are TRBV6-5 and TRBJ2-7; 8 nucleotides match TRBD1. The CDR3 is made up of 15 amino acids. Germline CDR1 is MNHEY and CDR2 is SVGAGI. Trimming took 3 bases from V and 4 from J; bases not matched to a gene: 8.

The chain uses TRBV7-2 and TRBJ1-5; 8 bases are a match to TRBD1. This CDR3 region has 14 residues. V lost 1 base to trimming and J lost 11 bases; unmatched junction nucleotides: 7. The germline V gene has CDR1 SGHTA and CDR2 FQGNSA. Here the CDR3 reads CASSLETGDLSQHF. The CDR3 DNA sequence: TGTGCCAGCAGCTTAGAGACAGGGGATCTGTCCCAGCATTTT. Full variable domain (missing parts from reference TRBV7-2 and TRBJ1-5): GAGVSQSPSNKVTEKGKDVELRCDPISGHTALYWYRQSLGQGLEFLIYFQGNSAPDKSGLPSDRFSAERTGGSVSTLTIQRTQQEDSAVYLCASSLETGDLSQHFGDGTRLSIL.

Only one count was recorded for this clone. The V call is TRBV5-1, the J call TRBJ1-4, with TRBD1 matching over 7 bases. The V segment lost 2 bases and the J segment 7 bases; nucleotides outside the gene matches: 2. Germline V CDR1 and CDR2: SGHRS, YFSETQ. There are 13 residues in the CDR3. The CDR3 DNA sequence: TGCGCCAGCAGCTTTTCAGGGGGTGAAAAACTGTTTTTT. Residues: CASSFSGGEKLFF.

The CDR3 DNA is TGTGCCAGTAGTGCCACGATTCGACTAGCGGGAGAATCCGCCTACGAGCAGTACTTC. Encoded protein: CASSATIRLAGESAYEQYF. J is TRBJ2-7 and V is TRBV19; 12 bases are a match to TRBD2. Germline V CDR1 and CDR2: LNHDA, SQIVND (reference sequence). This CDR3 spans 19 amino acids. After removal of 5 bases from V and 2 bases from J, the junction contained 16 bases not matched to a gene.

The gene calls are TRBV15 and TRBJ2-2; D might be TRBD2 (6 bases). With 3 bases removed from V and 0 bases from J, the gap between germline ends came to 8 bases. The CDR3 is 15 amino acids. Per the germline V gene, CDR1 is LNHNV and CDR2 is YYDKDF (reference sequence). The CDR3 nucleotides are TGTGCCACCAGCAGGGACTACTCGAACACCGGGGAGCTGTTTTTT. Protein product: CATSRDYSNTGELFF.

The gene calls are TRBV7-9 and TRBJ1-3, with 7 bases lining up with TRBD1. The J segment lost 0 bases and the V segment lost 5 bases, leaving 4 bases of the junction unmatched. CDR1 and CDR2 (germline): SEHNR, FQNEAQ (reference sequence). CDR3 size: 15 residues. CDR3: CASSPTGISGNTIYF. CDR3 coding DNA: TGTGCCAGCAGCCCGACAGGGATCTCTGGAAACACCATATATTTT.

The chain links TRBV28 to TRBJ1-2; TRBD1 aligns across 8 bases. CDR1 MDHEN and CDR2 SYDVKM come from the germline V gene. V gave up 6 bases and J gave up 5 bases; unmatched junction bases: 17. The length of the CDR3 is 17 residues. The DNA for the CDR3 is TGTGCCAGCAGACGAGTACCGTCGGCAGGGGGCGCTTATGGCTACACCTTC. Its translation is CASRRVPSAGGAYGYTF.

This clone was found once. The CDR3 sequence is CASAPGDSGNTIYF. The CDR3 DNA reads TGTGCCAGCGCCCCAGGGGACTCTGGAAACACCATATATTTT. The genes are TRBV10-3 and TRBJ1-3, with D maybe TRBD1 (6 bases). Looked up from germline, CDR1 is ENHRY and CDR2 is SYGVKD. The V end was cut by 10 bases, the J end by 0 bases, with 13 bases between. The CDR3 consists of 14 residues.

The rearrangement uses TRBV11-3 and TRBJ1-1; no clear D gene. V gave up 3 bases and J gave up 1 base, with 9 bases separating them. Looked up from germline, CDR1 is SGHNT and CDR2 is YENEEA. The CDR3 extends over 14 amino acids. CDR3 bases: TGTGCCAGCAGCTTCGACGGAGAGAACACTGAAGCTTTCTTT. It translates to CASSFDGENTEAFF.

V gene TRBV4-1 combines with J gene TRBJ1-1; D unresolved. This CDR3 region has 15 residues. V was shortened by 6 bases and J by 1 base, with 15 bases between the two germline ends. Germline CDR1 MGHRA, CDR2 YSYEKL. The chain's CDR3 is CASSPVTTGNTEAFF. DNA of the CDR3: TGCGCCAGCAGTCCCGTCACCACGGGGAACACTGAAGCTTTCTTT.

The genes are TRBV7-6 and TRBJ1-1; D remains unclear. The CDR3 is made up of 14 amino acids. Germline loops: CDR1 SGHVS, CDR2 FNYEAQ. With 5 bases removed from V and 8 bases from J, the gap between germline ends came to 18 bases. The CDR3 DNA follows: TGTGCCAGCAGCCTCCTCTTGGCTGGGCGCGAAGCTTTCTTT. This gives the protein CASSLLLAGREAFF.

This chain connects TRBV7-3 to TRBJ2-3; D might be TRBD2 (5 bases). The V end was cut by 6 bases, the J end by 0 bases, with 10 bases between. CDR3 length: 14 amino acids. Germline CDR1 SGHTA, CDR2 FQGTGA. Here the CDR3 reads CASREGGSTDTQYF. CDR3 nucleotide sequence: TGTGCCAGCAGGGAAGGCGGGAGCACAGATACGCAGTATTTT.